This T cell receptor beta chain was documented in a study of OX40 agonist ivuxolimab in advanced cancers. Whole-study context: A male proportion of 82.7% was recorded, with mean age around 62 years and range roughly 23 to 90. Study-wide findings and caveats: The study observed clonal expansion of CD4+ and CD8+ blood T cells by week 6 at 0.1 to 3.0 mg/kg.

Only one count was recorded for this clone. As yet, its antigen is unknown. Libraries were prepared by immunoSEQ multiplex PCR; TCRdb keeps only in-frame clonotypes and omits some of them. The sample carries 60,000 or so clones, 92% recorded once. Trimming shortened V by 3 bases and J by 0 bases, and 14 bases separated the two germline ends. In germline, CDR1 is SGDLS, CDR2 YYNGEE. The CDR3 sequence is 16 residues long. Sequences were derived from CD4+ or CD8+ T cells sorted from blood, sampled in a trial of the OX40 agonist ivuxolimab. The TCR sequence derives from an adult with an advanced solid tumor such as melanoma, head and neck, liver or kidney cancer. V and J are TRBV9 and TRBJ2-3; no clear D gene. The CDR3 protein is CASSGGRAPSTDTQYF. The CDR3 nucleotides are TGTGCCAGCAGCGGCGGACGGGCCCCTAGCACAGATACGCAGTATTTT.